Each of the 15 T cell receptor beta chains below was sequenced from the same sample in a study of T cell responses to AZD1222 COVID-19 vaccine. The assay was immunoSEQ multiplex PCR, and TCRdb's table has in-frame clones only and misses some. This table holds around 100,000 clones, roughly 89% found once. The material was peripheral blood, obtained on day 0 of AZD1222 vaccination. Receptors were obtained from an adult in good health.

The V and J genes are TRBV14 and TRBJ2-7, with 7 positions matching TRBD2. CDR3 length: 16 residues. J gave up 3 bases and V 4 bases, and 12 bases lay outside the gene matches. Germline CDR1 is SGHDN and CDR2 is FVKESK. As DNA, the CDR3 is TGTGCCAGCAGCCCCCCGGGGATAGCGGGTTTCTACGAGCAGTACTTC. Encoded protein: CASSPPGIAGFYEQYF.

The rearrangement uses TRBV29-1 and TRBJ1-1; D call uncertain. V was cut by 4 bases and J by 1 base, with 10 bases left in between. This CDR3 is 13 amino acids long. Germline CDR1 is SQVTM and CDR2 is ANQGSEA. The CDR3 nucleotides read TGCAGCGTTGGTCGGGCCACGAACACTGAAGCTTTCTTT. Protein product: CSVGRATNTEAFF.

The rearrangement uses TRBV20-1 and TRBJ2-7; 8 nucleotides agree with TRBD2. This CDR3 has 16 residues. V shed 3 bases and J 4 bases; nucleotides not matched to a gene: 14. CDR1 and CDR2 (germline): DFQATT, SNEGSKA (reference sequence). The CDR3 reads CSASYGAGVFLYEQYF. CDR3 sequence (DNA): TGCAGTGCTAGTTACGGAGCGGGAGTGTTTCTATACGAGCAGTACTTC.

The chain couples TRBV7-3 to TRBJ2-2; D is unclear. Germline V gene lookup returns CDR1 SGHTA and CDR2 FQGTGA. This CDR3 is 13 amino acids long. Between the trimmed V and J ends, which lost 4 bases and 4 bases, there was a span of 7 bases. CDR3 protein: CASSSTFTGELFF. As DNA, the CDR3 is TGTGCCAGCAGCTCGACCTTCACCGGGGAGCTGTTTTTT.

The chain has TRBV19 and TRBJ1-2, with D tentatively TRBD1 (5 bases). V shed 5 bases and J shed 8 bases, with 21 bases lying between them. CDR1 is LNHDA and CDR2 is SQIVND in the germline V gene (reference sequence). The CDR3 covers 15 residues. CDR3 DNA sequence: TGTGCCAGTAGTGCACAACTCGCTTCAGGGAGCGGCTACACCTTC. This translates into CASSAQLASGSGYTF.

This clone appeared once. The V gene is TRBV11-2, the J gene TRBJ2-1, with 8 positions matching TRBD2. Germline CDR1 reads SGHAT; CDR2 reads FQNNGV. V shed 1 base and J 5 bases; nucleotides not matched to a gene: 7. CDR3 length: 16 residues. The CDR3 DNA reads TGTGCCAGCAGCTTAGTGGGTCTAGCGGGCCACAATGAGCAGTTCTTC. Its translation: CASSLVGLAGHNEQFF.

The genes are TRBV6-2 or TRBV6-3 and TRBJ2-7, with 7 bases that match TRBD1. CDR1 and CDR2 from the germline V gene are MNHEY and SVGEGT. CDR3 length: 14 amino acids. J was trimmed by 5 bases and V by 2 bases; bases with no gene match: 6. For the CDR3, the DNA is TGTGCCAGCAGTTACCCGGGACAGACAGACGAGCAGTACTTC. This sequence encodes CASSYPGQTDEQYF.

This sequence joins TRBV27 and TRBJ2-7; D may be TRBD1 or TRBD2 (5 bases each). With 5 bases removed from V and 0 bases from J, the gap between germline ends came to 8 bases. Germline CDR1 reads MNHEY; CDR2 reads SMNVEV (reference sequence). This CDR3 spans 13 amino acids. The CDR3, as DNA: TGTGCCAGCAGTCGAGGGGACTCCTACGAGCAGTACTTC. Translated, it gives CASSRGDSYEQYF.

The chain links TRBV29-1 to TRBJ1-1; a possible D gene is TRBD1 (6 bases). In germline, CDR1 is SQVTM, CDR2 ANQGSEA. V shed 1 base and J shed 1 base, with 10 bases lying between them. This CDR3 has 14 residues. CDR3 amino acids: CSVEVGGPNTEAFF. DNA of the CDR3: TGCAGCGTTGAAGTCGGGGGGCCGAACACTGAAGCTTTCTTT.

V usage is TRBV6-5 and J usage is TRBJ1-6, with D perhaps matching TRBD1 (6 bases). Per germline, CDR1 MNHEY and CDR2 SVGAGI. This CDR3 region has 13 residues. Trimming pared 8 bases from V and 9 bases from J, leaving 14 bases between. Here the CDR3 DNA reads TGTGCCAGCCAAAAGAGGGGGGTTTCACCCCTCCACTTT. Its protein product is CASQKRGVSPLHF.

The J gene is TRBJ1-1, the V gene TRBV6-5, with D possibly being TRBD1 (6 bases). The CDR3 has 15 amino acids. Trimming left V 0 bases short and J 4 bases short, with 12 bases between. The germline gives CDR1 MNHEY, CDR2 SVGAGI. CDR3 sequence (DNA): TGTGCCAGCAGTTACTCAACAGGGATCATCACTGAAGCTTTCTTT. This codes for CASSYSTGIITEAFF.

This CDR3 reads CASSYVGGQPQHF. The CDR3 bases are TGTGCCAGCAGTTACGTGGGGGGGCAGCCCCAGCATTTT. The rearrangement joins TRBV6-2 or TRBV6-3 to TRBJ1-5; possibly TRBD1 for D (5 bases). CDR1 MNHEY and CDR2 SVGEGT come from the germline V gene. The CDR3 runs to 13 residues. V lost 2 bases, J lost 7 bases, and 9 bases lay in between.

V usage is TRBV28 and J usage is TRBJ1-1; D unclear. Trimming took off 1 base at V and 0 bases at J, with 9 bases between the two ends. This CDR3 has 15 amino acids. Germline values: CDR1 MDHEN, CDR2 SYDVKM. CDR3 nucleotide sequence: TGTGCCAGCAGTTTATCGAGGGATATGAACACTGAAGCTTTCTTT. Its protein is CASSLSRDMNTEAFF.

V gene TRBV5-1 combines with J gene TRBJ2-7; D not resolved. CDR3 length: 15 residues. V was shortened by 4 bases and J by 2 bases, with 16 bases between the two germline ends. CDR1 and CDR2 from the germline V gene are SGHRS and YFSETQ. CDR3 nucleotides: TGCGCCAGCAGCCACGACGGACGAGGTACCTACGAGCAGTACTTC. This sequence encodes CASSHDGRGTYEQYF.

This chain connects TRBV11-2 to TRBJ1-2; D is perhaps TRBD1 (5 bases). Germline V gives CDR1 SGHAT, CDR2 FQNNGV. Deletions cut 0 bases from V and 8 bases from J, with 10 bases between. This CDR3 spans 13 amino acids. The CDR3 DNA follows: TGTGCCAGCAGCTTAGAGGGGGATTGGGGCTACACCTTC. It translates to CASSLEGDWGYTF. The whole variable domain, filled in from reference TRBV11-2 and TRBJ1-2, reads EAGVAQSPRYKIIEKRQSVAFWCNPISGHATLYWYQQILGQGPKLLIQFQNNGVVDDSQLPKDRFSAERLKGVDSTLKIQPAKLEDSAVYLCASSLEGDWGYTFGSGTRLTVV.